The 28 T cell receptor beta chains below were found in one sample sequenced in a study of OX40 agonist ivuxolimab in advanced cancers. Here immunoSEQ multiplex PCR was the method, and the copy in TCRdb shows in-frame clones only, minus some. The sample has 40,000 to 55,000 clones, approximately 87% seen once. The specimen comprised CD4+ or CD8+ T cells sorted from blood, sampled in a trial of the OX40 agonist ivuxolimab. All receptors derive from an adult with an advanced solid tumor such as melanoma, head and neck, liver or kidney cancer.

The CDR3 protein is CASSDTSGGLGSYNEQFF. In nucleotides, the CDR3 is TGTGCCAGCAGTGACACTAGCGGCGGACTAGGCTCCTACAATGAGCAGTTCTTC. This rearrangement joins TRBV2 to TRBJ2-1, with TRBD2 matching 8 bases. Germline CDR1 reads SNHLY; CDR2 reads FYNNEI. The V segment lost 3 bases and the J segment 0 bases; nucleotides outside the gene matches: 10. The CDR3 sequence is 18 residues long.

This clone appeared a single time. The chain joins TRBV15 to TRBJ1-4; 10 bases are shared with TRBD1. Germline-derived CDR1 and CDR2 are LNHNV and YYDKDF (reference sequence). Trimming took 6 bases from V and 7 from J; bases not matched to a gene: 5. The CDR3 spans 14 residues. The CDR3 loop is CATSRDRGAEKLFF. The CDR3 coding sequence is TGTGCCACCAGTCGGGACAGGGGAGCTGAAAAACTGTTTTTT.

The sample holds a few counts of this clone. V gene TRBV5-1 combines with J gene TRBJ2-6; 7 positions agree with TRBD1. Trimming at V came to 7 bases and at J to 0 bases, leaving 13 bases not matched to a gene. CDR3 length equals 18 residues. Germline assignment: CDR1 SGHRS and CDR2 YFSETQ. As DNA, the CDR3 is TGCGCCAGCTCGCTTGGGGGACAGTTTCTCTCTGGGGCCAACGTCCTGACTTTC. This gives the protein CASSLGGQFLSGANVLTF.

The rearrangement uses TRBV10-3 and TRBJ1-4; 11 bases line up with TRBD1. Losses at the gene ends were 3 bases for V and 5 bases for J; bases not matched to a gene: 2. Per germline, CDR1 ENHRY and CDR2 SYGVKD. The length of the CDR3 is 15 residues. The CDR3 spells CAISEGTGGNEKLFF. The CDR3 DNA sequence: TGTGCCATCAGTGAAGGGACAGGGGGGAATGAAAAACTGTTTTTT.

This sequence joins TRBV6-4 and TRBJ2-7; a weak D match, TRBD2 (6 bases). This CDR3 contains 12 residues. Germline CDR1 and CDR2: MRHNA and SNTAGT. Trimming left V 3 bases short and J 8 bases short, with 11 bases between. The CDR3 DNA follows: TGTGCCAGCAGTGAGCCCGGCGGGAAGCAGTACTTC. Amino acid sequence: CASSEPGGKQYF.

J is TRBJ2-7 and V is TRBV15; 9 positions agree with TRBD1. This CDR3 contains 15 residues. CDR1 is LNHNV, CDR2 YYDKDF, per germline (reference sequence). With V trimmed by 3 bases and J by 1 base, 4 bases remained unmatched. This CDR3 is CATSSGTGISYEQYF. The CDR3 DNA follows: TGTGCCACCAGCAGTGGGACAGGGATTTCCTACGAGCAGTACTTC.

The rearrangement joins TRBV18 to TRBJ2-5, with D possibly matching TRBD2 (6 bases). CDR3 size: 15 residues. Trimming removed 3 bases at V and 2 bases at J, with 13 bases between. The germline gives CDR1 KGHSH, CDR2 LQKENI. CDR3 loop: CASSPNPGGQETQYF. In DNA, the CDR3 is TGTGCCAGCTCACCCAACCCCGGGGGACAAGAGACCCAGTACTTC.

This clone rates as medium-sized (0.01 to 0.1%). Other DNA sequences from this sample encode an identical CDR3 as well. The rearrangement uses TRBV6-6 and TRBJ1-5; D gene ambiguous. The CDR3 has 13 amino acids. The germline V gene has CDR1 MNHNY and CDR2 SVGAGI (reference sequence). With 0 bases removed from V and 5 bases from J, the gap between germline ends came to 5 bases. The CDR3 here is CASSYSGDQPQHF. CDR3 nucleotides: TGTGCCAGCAGTTACTCGGGCGATCAGCCCCAGCATTTT.

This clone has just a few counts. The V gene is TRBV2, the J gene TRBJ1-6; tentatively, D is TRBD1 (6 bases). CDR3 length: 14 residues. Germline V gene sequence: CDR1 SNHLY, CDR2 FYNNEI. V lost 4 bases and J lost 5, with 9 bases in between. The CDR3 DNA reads TGTGCCAGCAGTGTGACAGGAAATAATTCACCCCTCCACTTT. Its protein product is CASSVTGNNSPLHF.

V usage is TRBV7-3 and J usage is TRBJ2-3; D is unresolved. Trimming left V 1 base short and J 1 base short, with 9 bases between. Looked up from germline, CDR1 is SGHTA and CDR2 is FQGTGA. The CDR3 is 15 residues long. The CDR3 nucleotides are TGTGCCAGCAGCTTAAACCTAGAAGGCACAGATACGCAGTATTTT. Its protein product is CASSLNLEGTDTQYF. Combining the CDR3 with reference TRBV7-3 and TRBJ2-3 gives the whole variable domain GAGVSQTPSNKVTEKGKYVELRCDPISGHTALYWYRQSLGQGPEFLIYFQGTGAADDSGLPNDRFFAVRPEGSVSTLKIQRTERGDSAVYLCASSLNLEGTDTQYFGPGTRLTVL.

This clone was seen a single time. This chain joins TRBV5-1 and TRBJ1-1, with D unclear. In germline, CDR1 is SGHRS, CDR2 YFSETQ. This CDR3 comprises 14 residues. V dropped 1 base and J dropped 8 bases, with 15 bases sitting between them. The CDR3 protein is CASSLNQREGEAFF. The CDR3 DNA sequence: TGCGCCAGCAGCTTGAACCAGCGAGAAGGGGAAGCTTTCTTT.

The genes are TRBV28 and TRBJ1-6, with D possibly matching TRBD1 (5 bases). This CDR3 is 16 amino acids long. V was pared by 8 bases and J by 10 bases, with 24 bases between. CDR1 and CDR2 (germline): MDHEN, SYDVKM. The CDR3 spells CASLSGWQGQESPLHF. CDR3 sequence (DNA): TGTGCCAGCCTTTCGGGGTGGCAGGGTCAAGAGTCACCCCTCCACTTT.

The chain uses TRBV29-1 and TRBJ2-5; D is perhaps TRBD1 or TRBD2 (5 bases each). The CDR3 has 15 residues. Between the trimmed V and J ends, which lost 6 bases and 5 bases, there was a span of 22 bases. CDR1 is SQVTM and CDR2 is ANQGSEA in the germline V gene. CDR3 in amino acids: CSVISGAGLRETQYF. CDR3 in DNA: TGCAGCGTGATATCCGGGGCTGGCCTCCGGGAGACCCAGTACTTC.

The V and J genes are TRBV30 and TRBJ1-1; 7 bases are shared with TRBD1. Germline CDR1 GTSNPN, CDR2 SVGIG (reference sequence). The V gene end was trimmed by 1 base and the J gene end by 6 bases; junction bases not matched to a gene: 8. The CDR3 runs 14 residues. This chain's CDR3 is CAWSAGTDRAEAFF. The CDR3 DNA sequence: TGTGCCTGGAGTGCCGGGACAGATCGCGCTGAAGCTTTCTTT.

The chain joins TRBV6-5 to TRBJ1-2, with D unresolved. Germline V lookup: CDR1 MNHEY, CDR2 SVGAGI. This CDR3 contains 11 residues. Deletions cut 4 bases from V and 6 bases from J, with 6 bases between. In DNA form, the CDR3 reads TGTGCCAGCAGTTCGGGGAATGGCTACACCTTC. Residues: CASSSGNGYTF.

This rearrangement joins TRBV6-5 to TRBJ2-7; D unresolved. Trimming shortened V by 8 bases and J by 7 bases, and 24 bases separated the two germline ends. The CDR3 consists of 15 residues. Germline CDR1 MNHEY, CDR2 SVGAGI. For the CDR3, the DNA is TGTGCCAGCGGCACGGCCAGAAAAGTGTTCGGGGAGCAGTACTTC. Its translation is CASGTARKVFGEQYF.

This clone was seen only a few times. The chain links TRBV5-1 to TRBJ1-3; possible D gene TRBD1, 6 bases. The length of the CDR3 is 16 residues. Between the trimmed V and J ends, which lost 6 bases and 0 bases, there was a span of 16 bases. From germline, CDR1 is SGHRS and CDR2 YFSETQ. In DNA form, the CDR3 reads TGCGCCAGCACTCTCAGGGGCCTCAACTCTGGAAACACCATATATTTT. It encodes CASTLRGLNSGNTIYF.

The CDR3 reads CASRQAGANSYEQYF. In DNA form, the CDR3 reads TGTGCCAGCAGGCAGGCAGGCGCTAACTCCTACGAGCAGTACTTC. The rearrangement joins TRBV6-5 to TRBJ2-7; D remains ambiguous. Per germline, CDR1 MNHEY and CDR2 SVGAGI. The CDR3 length is 15 residues. The V gene lost 6 bases and the J gene lost 0 bases, with 15 bases spanning the gap.

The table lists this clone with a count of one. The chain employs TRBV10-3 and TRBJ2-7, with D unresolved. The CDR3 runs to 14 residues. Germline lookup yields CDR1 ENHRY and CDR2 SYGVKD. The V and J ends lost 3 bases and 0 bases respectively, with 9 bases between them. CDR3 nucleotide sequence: TGTGCCATCAGTGATGGTAGATTCTCCTACGAGCAGTACTTC. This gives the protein CAISDGRFSYEQYF.

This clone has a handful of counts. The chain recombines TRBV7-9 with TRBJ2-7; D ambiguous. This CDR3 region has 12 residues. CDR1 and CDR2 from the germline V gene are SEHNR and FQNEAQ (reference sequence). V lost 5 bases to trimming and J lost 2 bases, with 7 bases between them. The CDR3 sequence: CASSPLTYEQYF. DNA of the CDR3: TGTGCCAGCAGCCCGTTAACCTACGAGCAGTACTTC.

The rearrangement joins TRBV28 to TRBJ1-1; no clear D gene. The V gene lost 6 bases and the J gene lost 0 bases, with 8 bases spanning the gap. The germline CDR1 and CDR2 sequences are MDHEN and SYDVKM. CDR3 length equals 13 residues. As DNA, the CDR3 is TGTGCCAGCAGAGGGCGGGTGAACACTGAAGCTTTCTTT. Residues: CASRGRVNTEAFF. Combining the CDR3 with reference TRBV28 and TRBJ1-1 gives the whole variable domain DVKVTQSSRYLVKRTGEKVFLECVQDMDHENMFWYRQDPGLGLRLIYFSYDVKMKEKGDIPEGYSVSREKKERFSLILESASTNQTSMYLCASRGRVNTEAFFGQGTRLTVV.

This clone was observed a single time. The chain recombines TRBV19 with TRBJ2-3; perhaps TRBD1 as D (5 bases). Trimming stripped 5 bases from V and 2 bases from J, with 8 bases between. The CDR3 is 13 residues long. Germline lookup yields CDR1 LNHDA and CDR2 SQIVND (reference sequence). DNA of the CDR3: TGTGCCAGTAGTGACGGACACACAGATACGCAGTATTTT. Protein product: CASSDGHTDTQYF.

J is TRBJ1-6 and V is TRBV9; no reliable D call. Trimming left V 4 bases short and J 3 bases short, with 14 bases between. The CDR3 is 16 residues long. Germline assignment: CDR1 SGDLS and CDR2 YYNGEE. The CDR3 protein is CASSPGGRDYNSPLHF. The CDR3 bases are TGTGCCAGCAGCCCAGGCGGACGGGACTATAATTCACCCCTCCACTTT.

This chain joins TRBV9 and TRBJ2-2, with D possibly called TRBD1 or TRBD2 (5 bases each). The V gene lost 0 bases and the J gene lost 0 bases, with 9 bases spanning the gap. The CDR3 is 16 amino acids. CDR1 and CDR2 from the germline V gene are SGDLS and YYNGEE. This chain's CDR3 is CASSVEGTANTGELFF. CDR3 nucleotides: TGTGCCAGCAGCGTAGAAGGGACGGCGAACACCGGGGAGCTGTTTTTT.

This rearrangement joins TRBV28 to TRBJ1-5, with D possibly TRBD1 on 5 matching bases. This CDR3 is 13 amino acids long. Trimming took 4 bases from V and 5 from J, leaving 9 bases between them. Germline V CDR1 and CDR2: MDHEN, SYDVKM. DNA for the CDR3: TGTGCCAGCAGTTCCATGGGGGATCAGCCCCAGCATTTT. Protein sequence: CASSSMGDQPQHF.

As DNA, the CDR3 is TGTGCCAGCAGGCCATGGAGAGACACTGAAGCTTTCTTT. The encoded protein is CASRPWRDTEAFF. J is TRBJ1-1 and V is TRBV27, with no clear D. The V gene lost 6 bases and the J gene lost 3 bases, with 11 bases spanning the gap. The CDR3 extends over 13 amino acids. CDR1 and CDR2 (germline): MNHEY, SMNVEV (reference sequence).

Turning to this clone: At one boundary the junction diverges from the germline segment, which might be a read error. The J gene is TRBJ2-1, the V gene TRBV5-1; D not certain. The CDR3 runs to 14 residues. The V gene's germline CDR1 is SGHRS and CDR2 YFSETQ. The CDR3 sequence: CASSDSLSSNEQFF. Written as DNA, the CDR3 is TGCGCCAGCAGCGACTCGCTTTCCTCCAATGAGCAGTTCTTC.

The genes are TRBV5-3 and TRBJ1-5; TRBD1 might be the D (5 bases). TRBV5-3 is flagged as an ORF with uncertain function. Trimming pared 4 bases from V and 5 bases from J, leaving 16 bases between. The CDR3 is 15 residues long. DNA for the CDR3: TGTGCCAGAAGCAATTACACAGGTTACGATCAGCCCCAGCATTTT. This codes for CARSNYTGYDQPQHF.